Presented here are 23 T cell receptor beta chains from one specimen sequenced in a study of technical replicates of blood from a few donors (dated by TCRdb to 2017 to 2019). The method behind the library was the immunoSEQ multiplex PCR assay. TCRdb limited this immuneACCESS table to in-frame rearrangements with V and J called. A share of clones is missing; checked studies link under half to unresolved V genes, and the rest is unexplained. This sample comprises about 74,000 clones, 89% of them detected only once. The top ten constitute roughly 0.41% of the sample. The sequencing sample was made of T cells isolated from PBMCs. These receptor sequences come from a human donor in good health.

The DNA for the CDR3 is TGTGCCAGCAGCCGACGGGATTCTGGGGCCAACGTCCTGACTTTC. It is translated as CASSRRDSGANVLTF. The rearrangement joins TRBV11-3 to TRBJ2-6; perhaps TRBD2 as D (5 bases). The CDR3 extends over 15 amino acids. The germline CDR1 and CDR2 sequences are SGHNT and YENEEA. V lost 5 bases and J lost 1, with 9 bases in between.

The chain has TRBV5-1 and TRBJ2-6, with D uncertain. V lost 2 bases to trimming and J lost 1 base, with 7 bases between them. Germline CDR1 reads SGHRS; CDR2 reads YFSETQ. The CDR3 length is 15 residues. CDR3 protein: CASSLAWSGANVLTF. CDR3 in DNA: TGCGCCAGCAGCTTAGCCTGGTCTGGGGCCAACGTCCTGACTTTC. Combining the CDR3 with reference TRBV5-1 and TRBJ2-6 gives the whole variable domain KAGVTQTPRYLIKTRGQQVTLSCSPISGHRSVSWYQQTPGQGLQFLFEYFSETQRNKGNFPGRFSGRQFSNSRSEMNVSTLELGDSALYLCASSLAWSGANVLTFGAGSRLTVL.

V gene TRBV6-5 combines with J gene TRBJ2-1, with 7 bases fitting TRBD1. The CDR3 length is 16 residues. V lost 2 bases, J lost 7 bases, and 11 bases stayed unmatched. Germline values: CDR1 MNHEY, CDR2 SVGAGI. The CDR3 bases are TGTGCCAGCAGTTACCCACTACCACAGGGGCCAAATGAGCAGTTCTTC. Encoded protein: CASSYPLPQGPNEQFF.

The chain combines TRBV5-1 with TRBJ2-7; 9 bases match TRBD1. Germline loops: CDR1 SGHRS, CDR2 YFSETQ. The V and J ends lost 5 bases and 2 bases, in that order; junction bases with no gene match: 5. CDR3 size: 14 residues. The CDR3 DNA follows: TGCGCCAGCAGGCGGACAGGGGAGCCCTACGAGCAGTACTTC. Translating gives CASRRTGEPYEQYF.

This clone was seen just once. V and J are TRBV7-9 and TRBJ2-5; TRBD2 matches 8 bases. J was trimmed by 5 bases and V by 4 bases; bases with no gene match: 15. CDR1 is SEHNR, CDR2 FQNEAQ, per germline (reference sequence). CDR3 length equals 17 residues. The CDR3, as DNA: TGTGCCAGCAGCTGGTTGGGACTAGAGGGGTCTGTTGAGACCCAGTACTTC. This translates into CASSWLGLEGSVETQYF.

As DNA, the CDR3 is TGTGCCAGTCAGGCCCTTGGGCTGCAGACAGTAAACACTGAAGCTTTCTTT. Amino acids: CASQALGLQTVNTEAFF. The V call is TRBV19, the J call TRBJ1-1, with a tentative D call TRBD1 (5 bases). Deletions cut 8 bases from V and 2 bases from J, with 24 bases between. This CDR3 spans 17 amino acids. Looked up from germline, CDR1 is LNHDA and CDR2 is SQIVND (reference sequence).

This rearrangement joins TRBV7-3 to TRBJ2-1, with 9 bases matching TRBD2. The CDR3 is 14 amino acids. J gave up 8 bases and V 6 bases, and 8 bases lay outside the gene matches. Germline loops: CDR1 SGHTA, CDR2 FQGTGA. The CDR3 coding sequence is TGTGCCAGCAGGCCTACTGGCGGGAGGGATGAGCAGTTCTTC. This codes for CASRPTGGRDEQFF.

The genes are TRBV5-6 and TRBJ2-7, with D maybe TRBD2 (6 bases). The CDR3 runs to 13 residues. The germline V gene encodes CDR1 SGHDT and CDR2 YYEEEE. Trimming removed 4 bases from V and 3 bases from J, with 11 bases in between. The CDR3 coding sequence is TGTGCCAGCAGCGTAACCGGGAGCTACGAGCAGTACTTC. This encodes CASSVTGSYEQYF.

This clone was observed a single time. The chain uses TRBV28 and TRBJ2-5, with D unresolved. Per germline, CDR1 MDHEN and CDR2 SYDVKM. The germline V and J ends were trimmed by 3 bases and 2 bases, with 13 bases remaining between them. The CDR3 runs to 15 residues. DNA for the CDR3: TGTGCCAGCAGTTTGGTCCAGGCAAATCAAGAGACCCAGTACTTC. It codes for CASSLVQANQETQYF.

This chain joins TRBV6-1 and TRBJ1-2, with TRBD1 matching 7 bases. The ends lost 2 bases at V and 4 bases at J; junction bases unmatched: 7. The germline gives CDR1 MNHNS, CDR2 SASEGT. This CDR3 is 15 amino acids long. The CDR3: CASSEYAGGGYGYTF. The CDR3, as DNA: TGTGCCAGCAGTGAATACGCAGGGGGTGGCTATGGCTACACCTTC.

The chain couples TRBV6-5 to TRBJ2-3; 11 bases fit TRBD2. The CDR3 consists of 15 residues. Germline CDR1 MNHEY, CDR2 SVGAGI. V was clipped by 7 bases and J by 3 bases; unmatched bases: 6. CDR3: CASKVAGGRTDTQYF. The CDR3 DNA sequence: TGTGCCAGCAAAGTAGCGGGAGGGCGAACAGATACGCAGTATTTT.

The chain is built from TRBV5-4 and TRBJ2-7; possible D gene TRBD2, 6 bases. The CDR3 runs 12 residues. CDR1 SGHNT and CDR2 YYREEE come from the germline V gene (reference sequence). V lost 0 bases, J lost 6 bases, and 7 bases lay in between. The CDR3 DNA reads TGTGCCAGCAGCTTGGGGGGAGGCGAGCAGTACTTC. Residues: CASSLGGGEQYF.

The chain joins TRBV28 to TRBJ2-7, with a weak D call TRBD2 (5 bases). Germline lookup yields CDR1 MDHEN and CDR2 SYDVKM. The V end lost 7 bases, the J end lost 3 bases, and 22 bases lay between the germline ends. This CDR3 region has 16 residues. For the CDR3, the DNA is TGTGCCAGCACTCCCCTTGTAGGACTGGGCCTCTACGAGCAGTACTTC. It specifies CASTPLVGLGLYEQYF.

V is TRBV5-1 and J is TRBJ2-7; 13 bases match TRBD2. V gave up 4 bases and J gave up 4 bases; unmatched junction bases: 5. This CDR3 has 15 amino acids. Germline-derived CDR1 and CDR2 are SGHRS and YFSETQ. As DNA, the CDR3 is TGCGCCAGCAGCGCAAAACTAGCGGGAGGGTACGAGCAGTACTTC. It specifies CASSAKLAGGYEQYF.

CDR3 residues: CASSLRGYNEQFF. DNA for the CDR3: TGTGCCAGCAGCTTGCGGGGGTACAATGAGCAGTTCTTC. J is TRBJ2-1 and V is TRBV11-2; 7 bases line up with TRBD2. The CDR3 is 13 amino acids. The trim removed 3 bases at V and 4 bases at J, leaving 0 bases unmatched. Germline CDR1 is SGHAT and CDR2 is FQNNGV.

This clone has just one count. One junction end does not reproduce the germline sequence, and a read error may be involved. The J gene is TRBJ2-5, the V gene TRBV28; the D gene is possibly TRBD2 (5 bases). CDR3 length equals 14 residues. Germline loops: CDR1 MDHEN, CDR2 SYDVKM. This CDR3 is CASTSGRAGKTSDF. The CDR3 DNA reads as TGTGCCAGCACCTCCGGTAGGGCCGGGAAGACTTCGGACTTC.

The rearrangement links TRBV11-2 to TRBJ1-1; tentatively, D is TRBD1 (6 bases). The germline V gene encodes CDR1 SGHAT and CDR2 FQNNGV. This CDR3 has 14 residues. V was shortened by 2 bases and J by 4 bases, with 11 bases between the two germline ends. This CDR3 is CASSLRRGLTEAFF. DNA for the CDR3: TGTGCCAGCAGCTTAAGGCGGGGGCTCACTGAAGCTTTCTTT.

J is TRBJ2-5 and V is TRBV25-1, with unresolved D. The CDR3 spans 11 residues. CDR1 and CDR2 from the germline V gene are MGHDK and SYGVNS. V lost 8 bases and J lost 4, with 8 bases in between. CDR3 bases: TGTGCCAGCGGTCGGGTAGAGACCCAGTACTTC. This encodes CASGRVETQYF.

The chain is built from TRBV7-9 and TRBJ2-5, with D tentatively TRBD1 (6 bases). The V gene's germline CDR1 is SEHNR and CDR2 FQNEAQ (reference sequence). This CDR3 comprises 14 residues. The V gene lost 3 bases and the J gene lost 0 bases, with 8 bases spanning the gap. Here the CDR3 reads CASSFGQYQETQYF. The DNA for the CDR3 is TGTGCCAGCAGCTTCGGACAGTACCAAGAGACCCAGTACTTC. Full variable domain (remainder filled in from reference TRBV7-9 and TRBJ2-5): DTGVSQNPRHKITKRGQNVTFRCDPISEHNRLYWYRQTLGQGPEFLTYFQNEAQLEKSRLLSDRFSAERPKGSFSTLEIQRTEQGDSAMYLCASSFGQYQETQYFGPGTRLLVL.

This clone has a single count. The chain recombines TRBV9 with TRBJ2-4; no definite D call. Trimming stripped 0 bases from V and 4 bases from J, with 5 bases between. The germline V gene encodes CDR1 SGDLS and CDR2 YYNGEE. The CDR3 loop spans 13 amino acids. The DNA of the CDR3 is TGTGCCAGCAGCGTAGGAGATAAAAACATTCAGTACTTC. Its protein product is CASSVGDKNIQYF.

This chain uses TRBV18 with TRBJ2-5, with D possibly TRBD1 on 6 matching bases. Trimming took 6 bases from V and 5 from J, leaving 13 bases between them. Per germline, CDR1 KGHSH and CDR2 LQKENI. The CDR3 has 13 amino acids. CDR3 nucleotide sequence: TGTGCCAGCTCCCACGACAGGACCGAGACCCAGTACTTC. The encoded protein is CASSHDRTETQYF.

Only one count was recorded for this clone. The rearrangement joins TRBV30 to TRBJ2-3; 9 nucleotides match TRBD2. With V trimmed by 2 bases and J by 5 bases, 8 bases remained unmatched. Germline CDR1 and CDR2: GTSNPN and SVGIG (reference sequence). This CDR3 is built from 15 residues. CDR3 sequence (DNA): TGTGCCTGGAGTCTGGCGGGAGGGCCAGGAGATACGCAGTATTTT. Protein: CAWSLAGGPGDTQYF.

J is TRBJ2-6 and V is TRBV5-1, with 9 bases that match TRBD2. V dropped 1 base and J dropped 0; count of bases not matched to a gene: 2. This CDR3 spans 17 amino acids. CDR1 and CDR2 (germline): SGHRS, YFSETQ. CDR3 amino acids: CASSLMTSGSGANVLTF. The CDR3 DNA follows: TGCGCCAGCAGCTTGATGACTAGCGGCTCTGGGGCCAACGTCCTGACTTTC. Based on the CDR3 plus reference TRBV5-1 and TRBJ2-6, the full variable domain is KAGVTQTPRYLIKTRGQQVTLSCSPISGHRSVSWYQQTPGQGLQFLFEYFSETQRNKGNFPGRFSGRQFSNSRSEMNVSTLELGDSALYLCASSLMTSGSGANVLTFGAGSRLTVL.